Reported below is one T cell receptor beta chain. The antigen remains unidentified. The data belong to a study of identical twins. With V trimmed by 3 bases and J by 5 bases, 3 bases remained unmatched. The germline CDR1 and CDR2 sequences are MGHRA and YSYEKL. The CDR3 spans 14 residues. In TCRdb, the 5' RACE reads were re-called with MiXCR into one record per CDR3 protein. The sample lists hundreds of thousands of distinct CDR3 sequences, 8% to 9% seen once, with around 0.98% in the top ten. Study outcomes and limitations: Insertions were reduced in abundant cord blood beta clonotypes but not in memory repertoires.

These same data were also listed under a study on yellow fever vaccine responses in identical twins.

The genes are TRBV4-1 and TRBJ2-5; TRBD1 matches at 10 bases. This TCR was recovered from a woman younger than 30 in good health. What was sequenced was PBMCs. CDR3 sequence (DNA): TGCGCCAGCAGCCAGGGACAGGGGAGCGAGACCCAGTACTTC. This codes for CASSQGQGSETQYF.